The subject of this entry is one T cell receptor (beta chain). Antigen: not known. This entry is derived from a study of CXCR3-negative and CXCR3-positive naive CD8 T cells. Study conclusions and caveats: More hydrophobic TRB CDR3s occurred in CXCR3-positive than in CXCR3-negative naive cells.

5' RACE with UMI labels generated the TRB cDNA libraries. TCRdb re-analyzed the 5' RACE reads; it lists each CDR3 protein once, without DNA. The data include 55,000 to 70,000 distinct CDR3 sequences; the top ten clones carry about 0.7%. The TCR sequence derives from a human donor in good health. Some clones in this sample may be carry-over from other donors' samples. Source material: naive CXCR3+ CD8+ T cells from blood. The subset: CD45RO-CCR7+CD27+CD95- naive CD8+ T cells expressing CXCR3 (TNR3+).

The CDR3 region is CASSQGTPNRGLFYGYTF. The chain carries TRBV14 and TRBJ1-2; TCRdb's D call, TRBD1, is unchecked because there is no DNA. There are 18 residues in the CDR3. Germline assignment: CDR1 SGHDN and CDR2 FVKESK.